Sequencing of this T cell receptor (beta chain) was carried out in a study of regulatory dendritic cells for organ transplantation. Points on this clone: Its matching antigen is unknown.

CFSE-labeled sorted T cells met regulatory or mature dendritic cells for around 5 days. This table comes from immunoSEQ multiplex PCR, and its TCRdb copy is limited to in-frame clones, with some not included. Among 3,500 to 4,500 clones listed, 60% were seen once. In germline, CDR1 is SGHNT, CDR2 YYREEE (reference sequence). J lost 2 bases, V lost 2 bases, and 1 base had no gene match. The CDR3 has 14 amino acids. The sequencing sample was made of memory CD8+ T cells from blood cultured with regulatory dendritic cells. Subset in this sample: CD45RO+ memory T cells. The TCR sequence derives from a human donor in good health. The genes are TRBV5-4 and TRBJ2-3, with 8 positions matching TRBD2. In DNA form, the CDR3 reads TGTGCCAGCAGCTTACTAGCGGACACAGATACGCAGTATTTT. Protein: CASSLLADTDTQYF.